These 8 T cell receptor beta chains were all obtained from the same sample, sequenced in a study of blood T cell repertoires in COVID-19. Generated by immunoSEQ multiplex PCR, the TCRdb table keeps only in-frame clones and is missing some. Found here are about 210,000 clones, about four fifths of them singletons; the top ten hold approximately 3%. Sequencing was performed on PBMCs or T cells enriched from blood (not recorded which). Receptor source: a woman in her twenties or thirties who had been exposed to COVID-19.

This CDR3 is CASSLGVSTDTQYF. In nucleotides, the CDR3 is TGTGCCAGTAGCCTCGGAGTGAGCACAGATACGCAGTATTTT. This chain connects TRBV19 to TRBJ2-3; D call uncertain. Trimming removed 6 bases at V and 0 bases at J, with 10 bases between. Germline V CDR1 and CDR2: LNHDA, SQIVND (reference sequence). This CDR3 region has 14 residues.

The rearrangement joins TRBV29-1 to TRBJ1-2; 12 bases agree with TRBD1. This CDR3 region has 15 residues. From germline, CDR1 is SQVTM and CDR2 ANQGSEA. V dropped 7 bases and J dropped 3; count of bases not matched to a gene: 9. CDR3 protein: CSARPGTGGDYGYTF. Here the CDR3 DNA reads TGCAGCGCCCGTCCCGGGACAGGGGGCGACTATGGCTACACCTTC.

V and J are TRBV11-2 and TRBJ2-3; 9 nucleotides line up with TRBD1. The J segment lost 5 bases and the V segment lost 3 bases, leaving 18 bases of the junction unmatched. The CDR3 covers 19 residues. Germline loops: CDR1 SGHAT, CDR2 FQNNGV. The CDR3 DNA reads as TGTGCCAGCAGCTTTTCGTATATTGTGACAGGGGGTTTTCAAGATACGCAGTATTTT. As protein: CASSFSYIVTGGFQDTQYF. The entire variable domain, with the rest obtained from reference TRBV11-2 and TRBJ2-3, is as follows: EAGVAQSPRYKIIEKRQSVAFWCNPISGHATLYWYQQILGQGPKLLIQFQNNGVVDDSQLPKDRFSAERLKGVDSTLKIQPAKLEDSAVYLCASSFSYIVTGGFQDTQYFGPGTRLTVL.

This chain links TRBV6-6 with TRBJ1-4; D not resolved. This CDR3 is built from 13 residues. The germline V and J ends were trimmed by 10 bases and 7 bases, with 16 bases remaining between them. CDR1 is MNHNY and CDR2 is SVGAGI in the germline V gene (reference sequence). CDR3 region: CATLRDVGEKLFF. CDR3 bases: TGTGCCACGTTGCGGGATGTGGGTGAAAAACTGTTTTTT.

This clone has only a few counts. The chain employs TRBV7-3 and TRBJ2-7, with 8 bases aligning to TRBD2. The V and J ends lost 1 base and 2 bases, in that order; junction bases with no gene match: 4. Germline V gene sequence: CDR1 SGHTA, CDR2 FQGTGA. The length of the CDR3 is 15 residues. CDR3 sequence (DNA): TGTGCCAGCAGCTTAAGCCCGGGGGGGCCCTACGAGCAGTACTTC. Protein: CASSLSPGGPYEQYF.

This chain joins TRBV27 and TRBJ1-5; TRBD1 matches 7 bases. CDR1 is MNHEY and CDR2 is SMNVEV in the germline V gene (reference sequence). Unmatched junction bases numbered 8, after V lost 4 bases and J lost 14 bases. The CDR3 is 12 amino acids. The CDR3 sequence is CASSSLTGEKHF. The CDR3 coding sequence is TGTGCCAGCAGTTCGCTTACAGGGGAGAAGCATTTT.

The chain combines TRBV27 with TRBJ1-1; TRBD1 aligns across 11 bases. The CDR3 is 15 residues long. The germline V gene encodes CDR1 MNHEY and CDR2 SMNVEV (reference sequence). V was pared by 3 bases and J by 4 bases, with 4 bases of the junction left unmatched. Here the CDR3 reads CASSFIGTGGTEAFF. As DNA, the CDR3 is TGTGCCAGCAGTTTTATAGGGACAGGGGGCACTGAAGCTTTCTTT.

This clone was observed once. The rearrangement uses TRBV19 and TRBJ2-3, with unresolved D. V lost 5 bases and J lost 2, with 17 bases in between. This CDR3 has 16 amino acids. Germline V gene sequence: CDR1 LNHDA, CDR2 SQIVND (reference sequence). The DNA for the CDR3 is TGTGCCAGTAGTCCTCACCTTCTTGAGATCACAGATACGCAGTATTTT. Translation gives CASSPHLLEITDTQYF.